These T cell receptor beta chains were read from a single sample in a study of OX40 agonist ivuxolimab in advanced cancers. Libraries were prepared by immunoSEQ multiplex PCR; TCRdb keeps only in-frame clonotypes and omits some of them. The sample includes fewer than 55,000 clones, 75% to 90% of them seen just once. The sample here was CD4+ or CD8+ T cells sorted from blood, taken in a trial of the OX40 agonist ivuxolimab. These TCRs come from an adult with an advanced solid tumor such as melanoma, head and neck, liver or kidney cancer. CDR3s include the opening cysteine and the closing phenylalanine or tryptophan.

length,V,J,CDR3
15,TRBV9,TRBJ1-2,CASSSRTGGNYGYTF
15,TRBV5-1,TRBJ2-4,CASSLDALAKNIQYF
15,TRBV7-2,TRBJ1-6,CASSLSGPLRSPLHF
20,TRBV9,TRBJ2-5,CASSVAWPHRSVLFRETQYF
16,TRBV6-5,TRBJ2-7,CASSYPGTSGRYEQYF
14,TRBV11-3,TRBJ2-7,CASSLGGDSYEQYF
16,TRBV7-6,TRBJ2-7,CASSLNSGGTAFGQYF
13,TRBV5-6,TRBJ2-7,CASSRTAAYEQYF
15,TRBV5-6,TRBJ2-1,CASSLRTSGSDEQFF
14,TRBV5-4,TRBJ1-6,CASSLGGVSSPLHF
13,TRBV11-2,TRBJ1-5,CASSAGDRQPQHF
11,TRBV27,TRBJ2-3,CASTNTDTQYF
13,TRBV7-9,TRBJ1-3,CASRPGGGNTIYF
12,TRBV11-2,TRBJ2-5,CASSLAGETQYF
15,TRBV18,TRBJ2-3,CASSPPEAGADTQYF
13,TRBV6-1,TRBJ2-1,CASSEYPFGLTFF
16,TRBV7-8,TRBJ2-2,CASSLGSGGNTGELFF
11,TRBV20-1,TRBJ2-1,CSAQKHNEQFF
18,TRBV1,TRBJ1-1,CTSSQAGTGRGYVAEAFF
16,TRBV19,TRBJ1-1,CASSIGTGKSDTEAFF
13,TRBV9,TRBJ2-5,CASSRTSKETQYF
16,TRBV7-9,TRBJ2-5,CASSPLGGGGPETQYF
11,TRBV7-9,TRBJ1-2,CASGTGNGYTF
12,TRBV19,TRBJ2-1,CASSGGYNEQFF
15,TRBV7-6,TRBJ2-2,CASSLSNPDSGELFF
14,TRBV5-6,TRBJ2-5,CASSLWDLQETQYF
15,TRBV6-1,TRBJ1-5,CASSEDRGSNQPQHF
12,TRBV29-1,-,CSVEVQGDEQYF
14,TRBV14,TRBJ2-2,CASSQITSVGELFF
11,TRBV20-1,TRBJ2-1,CSATTSYEQFF
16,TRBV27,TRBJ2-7,CASSLFGTSGPYEQYF
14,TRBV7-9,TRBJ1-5,CASSLRQGDQPQHF
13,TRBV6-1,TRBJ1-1,CASSHRENTEAFF
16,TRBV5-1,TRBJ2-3,CASSLPTSGSADTQYF
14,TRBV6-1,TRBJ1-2,CASSIQGGSYGYTF
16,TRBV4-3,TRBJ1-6,CASSHTQTTANSPLHF
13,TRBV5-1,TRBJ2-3,CASGQLGTDTQYF
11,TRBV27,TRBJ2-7,CASSRGYEQYF
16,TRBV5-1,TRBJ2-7,CASSLADRGSTYEQYF
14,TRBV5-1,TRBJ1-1,CASSGTGQGREAFF
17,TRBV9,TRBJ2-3,CASSVSTRTGQTDTQYF
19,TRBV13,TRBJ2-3,CATQDWGYRPPKTTDTQYF
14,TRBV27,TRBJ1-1,CATGPGQGSTEAFF
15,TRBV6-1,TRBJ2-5,CASSEYTTRQETQYF
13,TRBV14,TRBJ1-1,CASSLGGDTEAFF
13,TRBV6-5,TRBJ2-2,CASNDRAGGELFF
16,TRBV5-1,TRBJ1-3,CASSLTGTDTGNTIYF
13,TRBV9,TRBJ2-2,CASSARETGELFF
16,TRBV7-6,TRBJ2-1,CASSLVESEAYNEQFF
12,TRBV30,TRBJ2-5,CAWSVEQETQYF